Included here is one T cell receptor (beta chain) sequence, with context. What it binds is unknown. This specimen belongs to a study of T cell responses to AZD1222 COVID-19 vaccine. General study points: After the peak T cell response, and only then, were repertoires sampled.

Using immunoSEQ multiplex PCR, the repertoire was profiled, and TCRdb retains in-frame clones only, with some absent. The sample carries tens of thousands of clones, more than 85% recorded once. The CDR3 has 17 amino acids. The germline V gene encodes CDR1 MDHEN and CDR2 SYDVKM. The V end was cut by 6 bases, the J end by 0 bases, with 18 bases between. This TCR was sampled from an adult who received the AZD1222 COVID-19 vaccine. This chain uses TRBV28 with TRBJ1-5; no clear D. Sequences were derived from peripheral blood, sampled 28 days after the second AZD1222 dose. DNA for the CDR3: TGTGCCAGCAGGTCCTTGACGGCCGCTTATAGCAATCAGCCCCAGCATTTT. Protein product: CASRSLTAAYSNQPQHF. The variable domain in full, completed from reference TRBV28 and TRBJ1-5, reads DVKVTQSSRYLVKRTGEKVFLECVQDMDHENMFWYRQDPGLGLRLIYFSYDVKMKEKGDIPEGYSVSREKKERFSLILESASTNQTSMYLCASRSLTAAYSNQPQHFGDGTRLSIL.